The T cell receptor beta chain described here comes from a study of CD8 T cells in Susac syndrome. High-throughput TCR beta sequencing covered peripheral CD8+ and CD4+ T cells. Controls were healthy donors (matched for age and sex). Through negative isolation, CD4+ and CD8+ T cells were obtained, while TEMRA cells were enriched using FACS. cDNA came from roughly 0.47 to 1 ug RNA primed by random hexamers. Coverage of TCR beta CDR3 amplification by immunoSEQ multiplex PCR extended to 54 Vbeta and 13 Jbeta. MiXCR, applied by TCRdb to the immunoSEQ multiplex PCR reads, yields one record per CDR3 protein. This sample has around 140,000 distinct CDR3 sequences, with 94% found just once. This clonotype was sampled from a human donor in good health. The specimen sequenced was CD4+ T cells from PBMCs.

The CDR3 DNA sequence: TGTGCCAGCAGTTCAGGGGGCTTGGGCTACACCTTC. Its protein product is CASSSGGLGYTF. This chain connects TRBV28 to TRBJ1-2, with 8 bases fitting TRBD1. Germline assignment: CDR1 MDHEN and CDR2 SYDVKM. The trim removed 4 bases at V and 8 bases at J, leaving 3 bases unmatched. This CDR3 spans 12 amino acids.